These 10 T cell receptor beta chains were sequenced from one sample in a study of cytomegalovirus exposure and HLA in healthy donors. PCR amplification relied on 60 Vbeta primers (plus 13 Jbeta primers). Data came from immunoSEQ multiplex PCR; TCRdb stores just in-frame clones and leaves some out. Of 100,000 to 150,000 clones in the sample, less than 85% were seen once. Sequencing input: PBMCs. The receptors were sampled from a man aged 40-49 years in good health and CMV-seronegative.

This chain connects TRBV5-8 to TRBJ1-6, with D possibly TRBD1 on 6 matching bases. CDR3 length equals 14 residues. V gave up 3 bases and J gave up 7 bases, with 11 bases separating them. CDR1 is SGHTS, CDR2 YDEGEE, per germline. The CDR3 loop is CASSSGQLNSPLHF. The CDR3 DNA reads TGTGCCAGCAGCTCCGGACAGCTAAATTCACCCCTCCACTTT. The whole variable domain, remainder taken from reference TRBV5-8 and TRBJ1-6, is EAGVTQSPTHLIKTRGQQATLRCSPISGHTSVYWYQQALGLGLQFLLWYDEGEERNRGNFPPRFSGRQFPNYSSELNVNALELEDSALYLCASSSGQLNSPLHFGNGTRLTVT.

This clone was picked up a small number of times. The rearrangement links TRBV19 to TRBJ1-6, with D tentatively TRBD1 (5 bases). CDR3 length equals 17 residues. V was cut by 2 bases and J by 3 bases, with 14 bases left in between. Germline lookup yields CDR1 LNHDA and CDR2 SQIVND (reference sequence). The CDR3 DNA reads TGTGCCAGTAGTATAAGGAGGGGAGTTGACTATAATTCACCCCTCCACTTT. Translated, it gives CASSIRRGVDYNSPLHF.

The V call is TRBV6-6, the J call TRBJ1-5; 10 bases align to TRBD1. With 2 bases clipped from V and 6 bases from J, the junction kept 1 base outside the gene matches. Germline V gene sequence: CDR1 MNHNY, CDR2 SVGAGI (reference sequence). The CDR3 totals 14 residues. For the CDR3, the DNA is TGTGCCAGCAGTTACGGGACAGGGGCTCAGCCCCAGCATTTT. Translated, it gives CASSYGTGAQPQHF.

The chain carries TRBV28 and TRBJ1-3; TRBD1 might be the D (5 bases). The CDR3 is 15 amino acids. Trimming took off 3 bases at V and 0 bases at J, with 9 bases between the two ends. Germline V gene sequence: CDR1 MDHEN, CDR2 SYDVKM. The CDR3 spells CASSLLTASGNTIYF. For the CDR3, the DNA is TGTGCCAGCAGTTTGCTGACAGCCTCTGGAAACACCATATATTTT.

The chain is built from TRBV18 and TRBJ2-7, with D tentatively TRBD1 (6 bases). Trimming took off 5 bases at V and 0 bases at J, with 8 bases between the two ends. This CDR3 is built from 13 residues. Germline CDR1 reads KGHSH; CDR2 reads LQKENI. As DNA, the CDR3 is TGTGCCAGCTCAACGGACAGCTCCTACGAGCAGTACTTC. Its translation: CASSTDSSYEQYF.

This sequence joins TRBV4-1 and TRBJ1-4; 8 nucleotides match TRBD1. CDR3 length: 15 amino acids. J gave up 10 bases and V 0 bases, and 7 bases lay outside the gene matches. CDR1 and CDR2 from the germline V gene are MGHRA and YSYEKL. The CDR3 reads CASSQEGQGLGKLFF. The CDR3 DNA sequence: TGCGCCAGCAGCCAAGAAGGACAGGGTTTGGGAAAACTGTTTTTT.

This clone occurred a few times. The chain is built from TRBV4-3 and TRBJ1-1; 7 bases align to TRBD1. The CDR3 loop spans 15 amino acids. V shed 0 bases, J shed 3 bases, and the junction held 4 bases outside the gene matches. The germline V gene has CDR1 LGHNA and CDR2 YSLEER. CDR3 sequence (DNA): TGCGCCAGCAGCCAAGATAAAACAGGGGACACTGAAGCTTTCTTT. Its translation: CASSQDKTGDTEAFF.

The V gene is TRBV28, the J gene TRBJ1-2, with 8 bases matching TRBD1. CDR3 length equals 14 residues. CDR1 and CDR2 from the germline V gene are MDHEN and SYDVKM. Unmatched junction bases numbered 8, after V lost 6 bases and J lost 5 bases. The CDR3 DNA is TGTGCCAGCAGAGTGACAGGGGAAGGGTATGGCTACACCTTC. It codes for CASRVTGEGYGYTF.

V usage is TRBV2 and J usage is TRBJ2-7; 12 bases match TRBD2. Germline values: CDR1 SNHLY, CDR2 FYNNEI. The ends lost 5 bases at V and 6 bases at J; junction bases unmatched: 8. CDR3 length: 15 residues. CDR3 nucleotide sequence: TGTGCCAGCAGTCCCACGACTAGCGGGGGAGGCGAGCAGTACTTC. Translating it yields CASSPTTSGGGEQYF.

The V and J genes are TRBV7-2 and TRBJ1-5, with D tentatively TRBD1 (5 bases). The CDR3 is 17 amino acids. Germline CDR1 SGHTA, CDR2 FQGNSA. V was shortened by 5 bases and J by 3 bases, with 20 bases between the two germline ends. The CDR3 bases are TGTGCCAGCAGCCCAAACCGGGACTTACTTCCCAATCAGCCCCAGCATTTT. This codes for CASSPNRDLLPNQPQHF.